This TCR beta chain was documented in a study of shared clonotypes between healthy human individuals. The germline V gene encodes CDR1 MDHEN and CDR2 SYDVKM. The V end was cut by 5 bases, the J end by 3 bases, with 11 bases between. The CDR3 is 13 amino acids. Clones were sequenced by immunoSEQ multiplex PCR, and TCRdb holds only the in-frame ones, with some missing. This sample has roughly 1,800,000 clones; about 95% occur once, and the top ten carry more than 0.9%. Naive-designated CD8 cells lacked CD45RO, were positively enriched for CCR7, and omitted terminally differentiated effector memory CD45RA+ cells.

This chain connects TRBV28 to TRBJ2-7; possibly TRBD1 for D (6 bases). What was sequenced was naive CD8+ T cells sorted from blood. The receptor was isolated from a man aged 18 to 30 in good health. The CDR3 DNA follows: TGTGCCAGCAGTCTGATGACAGGCTACGAGCAGTACTTC. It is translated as CASSLMTGYEQYF. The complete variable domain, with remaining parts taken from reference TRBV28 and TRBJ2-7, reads DVKVTQSSRYLVKRTGEKVFLECVQDMDHENMFWYRQDPGLGLRLIYFSYDVKMKEKGDIPEGYSVSREKKERFSLILESASTNQTSMYLCASSLMTGYEQYFGPGTRLTVT.